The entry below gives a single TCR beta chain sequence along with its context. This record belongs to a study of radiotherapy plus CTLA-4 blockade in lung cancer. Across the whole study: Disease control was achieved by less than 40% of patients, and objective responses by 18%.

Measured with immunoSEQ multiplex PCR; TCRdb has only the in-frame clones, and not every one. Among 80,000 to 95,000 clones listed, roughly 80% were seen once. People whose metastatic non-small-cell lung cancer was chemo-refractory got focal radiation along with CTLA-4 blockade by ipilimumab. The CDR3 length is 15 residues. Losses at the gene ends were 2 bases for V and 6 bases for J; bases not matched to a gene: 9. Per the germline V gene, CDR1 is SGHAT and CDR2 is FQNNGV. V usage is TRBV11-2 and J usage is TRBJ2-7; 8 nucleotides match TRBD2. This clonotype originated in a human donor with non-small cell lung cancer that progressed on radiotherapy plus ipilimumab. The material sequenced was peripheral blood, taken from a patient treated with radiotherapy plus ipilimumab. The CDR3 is CASSLSAGTSFEQYF. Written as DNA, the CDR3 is TGTGCCAGCAGCTTATCGGCCGGGACTAGTTTCGAGCAGTACTTC.